The sequence of this T cell receptor beta chain was determined in a study of T cells in localized non-small cell lung cancer. Study findings and constraints: Uninvolved adjacent lung showed higher T cell clonality than tumor. A denser population of T cells in blood accompanied longer overall survival. Multi-region tumor sequencing was not done, so intratumor heterogeneity could not be excluded. There were a median around 60 of the top 100 tumor clones appearing in adjacent lung.

Trimming at V came to 5 bases and at J to 3 bases, leaving 13 bases not matched to a gene. The germline V gene encodes CDR1 MGHRA and CDR2 YSYEKL. This CDR3 region has 18 residues. Concerning this clone: The antigen is undetermined.

Method: immunoSEQ multiplex PCR; TCRdb's copy keeps in-frame clones and lacks some. This table has tens of thousands of clones, 84% appearing once. The sample was peripheral blood mononuclear cells, taken before any cancer treatment. The TCR was taken from a man between 40 and 70 years old with stage III lung adenocarcinoma. The chain employs TRBV4-1 and TRBJ2-3; TRBD2 matches at 11 bases. DNA for the CDR3: TGCGCCAGCAGCTTGCGTCTTCTTAGCGGGGGGGCGACAGATACGCAGTATTTT. This sequence encodes CASSLRLLSGGATDTQYF.